What follows is one TCR beta chain and its context. What it recognizes is unknown. This sample is drawn from a study of cytomegalovirus exposure and HLA in healthy donors. About the study: From HLA-typed donors, an early data release held around 80 million unique TCRs.

CDR3 length: 13 residues. V lost 7 bases, J lost 5 bases, and 12 bases lay in between. Germline CDR1 is LNHDA and CDR2 is SQIVND (reference sequence). Study-wide results and caveats: Donors were assumed by presence/absence analyses to have roughly uniform sequencing depth. Researchers counted around 160 TCR beta chains as cytomegalovirus-associated. Reportedly, TCR beta sequences accurately predicted HLA-A and HLA-B alleles in most subjects.

It was with 60 Vbeta and 13 Jbeta primers that the PCR ran. Clones were read by immunoSEQ multiplex PCR, and TCRdb kept only the in-frame ones, dropping some. The data contain some 130,000 clones, approximately 85% of them singletons. The origin of this receptor is a woman aged 30 to 39 in good health and CMV-seropositive. The sample taken for sequencing was PBMCs. The genes are TRBV19 and TRBJ1-5; a possible D gene is TRBD1 (6 bases). The CDR3 loop is CASTGQPHQPQHF. CDR3 nucleotide sequence: TGTGCCAGTACGGGACAACCTCATCAGCCCCAGCATTTT.